This TCR beta chain was captured in a study of cytomegalovirus exposure and HLA in healthy donors (dated by TCRdb to 2016 to 2017). Regarding the study in general: An earlier analysis of approximately 600 of the donors reported roughly 270 Gb of sequence data and roughly 110 million unique TCR beta sequences from roughly 180 million T cells. All discovery cohort repertoires had been generated using a single sequencing platform. Rather than drawing on any new phenotypic data, the later analysis identified candidate immune exposures from TCR beta sequences and the way those sequences occurred across donors. Because of strong linkage in the cohort, five DR-DQ haplotypes were treated as single units for association and clustering. The aim of the study was to test whether cataloging public T cell receptors could identify signatures of past pathogen exposure. Typing coverage varied by locus: roughly 620-640 donors for A, B, C, DRB1 and DQB1; more than 500 for DQA1; about 590 for DPA1; fewer than 480 for DPB1. An early release that covered several hundred HLA-typed donors contained around 300 gigabases of sequencing data and approximately 85 million unique TCR sequences. In an earlier analysis of 500 to 650 of the donors, high-throughput TCR beta sequencing was used to judge whether each TCR beta V gene segment behaved as functional or pseudogenic. In addition to the first cohort of 650 to 750 subjects, a separate validation cohort of over 90 different subjects was used. A later genetic analysis took genome-wide SNP genotypes for about 55% of the 666 donors and used that subset as a discovery cohort. The study combined high-throughput TCR immunosequencing, statistical association of individual TCRs with disease status, and machine learning to predict cytomegalovirus infection status. A later analysis re-analyzed previously published TCR beta repertoires from about 600 donors and added high-resolution HLA genotyping to study TCR occurrence patterns. Both class I and class II loci were covered by HLA typing, at four-digit resolution. The T cell repertoires of under 750 subjects were profiled by immunosequencing and related to cytomegalovirus serostatus. Among about 400 genotyped donors of the cohort, an average of around 220,000 unique TCR beta nucleotide sequences was sequenced per donor, of which 15% to 20% were non-productive. Among the approximately 420 genotyped donors, approximately 77% belonged to the genetic ancestry cluster associated with self-reported Caucasian donors. Alongside the repertoire data, information on donor age, sex, ethnicity and CMV serostatus was compiled.

General study outcomes and caveats: In a later analysis, over 15,000 TCR beta sequences were associated with specific HLA alleles at a false discovery rate of 0.05. An association between a missense DCLRE1C variant and V-gene and J-gene trimming of TCR beta chains was found in a later genetic analysis and replicated in an independent cohort. Roughly uniform sequencing depth across donors was assumed in presence/absence analyses, although this assumption may not hold. A further reported finding was that TCR beta sequences accurately predicted the HLA-A and HLA-B alleles for most subjects in the first cohort. Broadly in line with IMGT annotations, most TCR beta V segments showed up in productive rearrangements about 87% or about 30% of the time in an earlier analysis of approximately 640 of the donors. Assigning TCR associations to individual alleles was difficult when HLA alleles, especially DR and DQ, strongly co-occurred. According to the authors, the approach could potentially be generalized to other disease states and immunological phenotypes. Compared with the roughly 710-donor mean, donors in an Asian-associated ancestry cluster had fewer N-insertions in productive TCRs, according to a later genetic analysis. Because some donors lacked HLA typing at each locus, the association tests relied only on the typed subset. While some public TCRs were present in many individuals, most TCR sequences turned up only very rarely across donors. According to a later analysis, TCR association rates differed among HLA loci, with DRB1 alleles showing the most associated TCRs and HLA-C alleles showing the fewest. Linkage disequilibrium might explain the correlated functional status among segregating V segments, but an unknown experimental factor could not be ruled out. In this cohort, only TCR beta chains were sequenced, and detectable features were limited by the absence of alpha or paired-chain data. For the cohort, immune exposure information was limited to CMV serostatus. The classifier was reported to diagnose cytomegalovirus status with high specificity and sensitivity in both the original cohort and the validation cohort. In the study, some 160 TCR beta chains were listed as associated with cytomegalovirus. In a later analysis, most CMV-associated TCR beta chains were found to appear HLA-restricted, with HLA associations seemingly driven largely by CMV exposure. A group of highly shared sequence variants was considered likely to be a technical artifact of the sequencing pipeline. In a later analysis, HLA-associated TCR beta chains showed more clonal expansion and lower generation probabilities than non-associated chains that were equally common. Because counts were too low, seventeen rarely observed V segments, including chromosome 9 orphons, were excluded from the earlier analysis of under 650 of the donors. In a later analysis, several top co-occurrence clusters were reported to appear linked to parvovirus B19, influenza, CMV and Epstein-Barr virus. Three of the identified cytomegalovirus-associated TCR beta chains were confirmed in vitro to be specific for cytomegalovirus antigens.

The cohort consisted of some 670 healthy bone marrow donors. At the time of sampling, all cohort members were nominally healthy, though unrecorded immune exposures were likely present. The donor tested CMV seropositive, placing the donor among the approximately 290 seropositive members of the cohort. Each donor provided a peripheral blood sample, and peripheral blood mononuclear cells were used for TCR beta sequencing. Genomic DNA extraction from the blood cell samples was performed with the Qiagen DNeasy Blood Extraction Kit. Preparation of the library involved the immunoSEQ multiplex PCR assay. The multiplex PCR relied on a mix of 60 forward primers for TCR Vbeta segments and 13 reverse primers for TCR Jbeta segments. A multiplex PCR assay on genomic DNA amplified the CDR3 region of rearranged TCR beta genes. Amplified TCR beta libraries were sequenced as 87-base-pair reads on the Illumina HiSeq System. In the paper's pipeline: A later analysis tallied roughly 78 million unique TCR beta chains across the 650 to 750 repertoires, and roughly 11 million of those chains were shared by two or more donors. A nearest-neighbor algorithm error-corrected the raw reads and collapsed the reads into unique sequences, merging closely related sequences to remove PCR and sequencing errors. CDR3 sequences were aligned to IMGT reference sequences to assign V, D and J gene segments. For a sequence to be retained, a match of at least six nucleotides to both a V gene segment and a J gene segment was required. A rearrangement counted as productive if the CDR3 had no stop codons and remained in frame with V and J, and every other rearrangement counted as non-productive. CDR3 was defined by IMGT convention, running from the second conserved V-encoded cysteine to the conserved J-encoded phenylalanine. The earlier analysis of a few hundred of the donors excluded any sequence lacking an unambiguous match to a single V gene segment. An earlier analysis of several hundred of the donors called V segments functional above 56.7% productive rearrangements and segregating when the between-donor standard deviation exceeded 5%. A statistical classification framework was developed to diagnose cytomegalovirus status using the catalog of TCR beta chain sequences. In a later analysis, TCR nucleotide sequences were compared against IMGT/GENE-DB human TR gene sequences so that V and J genes could be assigned. A later analysis assigned CDR3 sequences and most-parsimonious VDJ recombination scenarios with the TCRdist pipeline. In a later analysis, each TCR beta chain was defined by its CDR3 amino acid sequence together with its V-gene family, and reads lacking a unique V-gene family were excluded. As a way to deal with suspected cross-contamination and a sequencing artifact, a later analysis dropped more than 500 nucleotide sequences that were highly shared and had low generation probability. In a later analysis, a clonal expansion index was calculated for each public chain from normalized within-repertoire ranks of inferred template counts. In a later analysis, generation probabilities were computed with a VDJ recombination model fitted to out-of-frame rearrangements, and the resulting probabilities were checked against IGoR. In a later analysis, hypergeometric tests were used to score TCR-TCR, TCR-HLA and TCR-CMV co-occurrence, with a repertoire-size bias correction applied to TCR pairs. A later analysis estimated false discovery rates by permuting HLA or CMV assignments 20 times. A later analysis grouped co-occurring TCRs with DBSCAN, adding TCRdist sequence similarity when clustering within HLA-allele-positive subsets. Repertoires with fewer than 30,000 or more than 120,000 public chains, plus five repertoires with anomalous nucleotide sharing, were excluded from co-occurrence clustering. TCRdb limited this immuneACCESS table to in-frame rearrangements with V and J called. A share of clones is missing; checked studies link under half to unresolved V genes, and the rest is unexplained. The V and J calls and clone size come from that table; D and trimming were worked out from the DNA. Within this sample are 85,000 to 90,000 clones, with roughly 80% of them counted one time only. About 9.5% of the sample is taken by the ten largest.

This clone was detected ten times or more. It has no known antigen specificity. No per-base quality is available; no much larger clone lies one base away. This receptor was identified in a man aged 30 to 39 in good health and CMV-seropositive. Sample: PBMCs.

The CDR3 reads CASSFPPTELILHF. Read as DNA, the sequence is TGTGCCAGCAGCTTCCCCCCGACAGAGCTTATCCTCCACTTT. The rearrangement combines TRBV7-9 with TRBJ1-6, with a weak D call of TRBD1 (5 bases match). V loses 3 bases, J loses 15 bases, and the germline ends lie 18 bases apart. The CDR3 covers 14 residues, taking in both the cysteine and the phenylalanine. The read is trimmed to its CDR3 DNA, 42 bases read in frame from base 1. The germline V gene (reference sequence) supplies CDR1 SEHNR and CDR2 FQNEAQ.